The T cell receptor beta chain described here comes from a study of identical twins. Findings of the study overall: Invariant MAIT and iNKT cells are populations that could partly confound zero-insertion analyses. Fewer insertions were carried by abundant cord blood beta clonotypes, but none was seen in memory repertoires.

This clonotype appeared a few times. The antigen remains unidentified. Between the trimmed V and J ends, which lost 3 bases and 2 bases, there was a span of 15 bases. CDR1 and CDR2 from the germline V gene are MNHEY and SMNVEV (reference sequence). This CDR3 has 16 amino acids. TCRdb re-analysed the 5' RACE reads in MiXCR, keeping a single row per CDR3 protein. The repertoire consists of about 660,000 distinct CDR3 sequences, with under 9% occurring once and the leading ten covering 0.85% to 1%. The same sample was also studied in work on yellow fever vaccine responses in identical twins.

The chain combines TRBV27 with TRBJ2-3; possibly TRBD1 for D (6 bases). Sequenced material: PBMCs. The sequence derives from a woman under 30 in good health. The CDR3 protein is CASSFYRDTVTDTQYF. DNA of the CDR3: TGTGCCAGCAGTTTTTACCGGGACACGGTCACAGATACGCAGTATTTT.